This T cell receptor beta chain was recovered during a study of T cells in Graves' hyperthyroidism and ophthalmopathy. General study findings and limits: Using 13 V-J features, a model discriminated ophthalmopathy from stable hyperthyroidism. Most thyroid clonotypes expanded above 0.001 were also detected in blood.

TCR beta CDR3 sequences were amplified from RNA transcripts. Carried out on the TCR CDR3, a first-round RT-PCR used the HTBI primer set. In TCRdb, the multiplex PCR reads were re-called with MiXCR into one record per CDR3 protein. This table has more than 500,000 distinct CDR3 sequences, 15% to 20% appearing once. This clonotype has ten or more counts. Its specificity is not known. This likely comes from a read error, as the CDR3 has no conserved phenylalanine or tryptophan at its end. Germline CDR1 reads KGHSH; CDR2 reads LQKENI. Trimming removed 3 bases from V and 1 base from J, with 6 bases in between. This CDR3 comprises 13 residues. Lactation, pregnancy, other autoimmune disease or uncontrolled infection led to exclusion of patients.

This TCR was recovered from a woman in her 30s with Graves' ophthalmopathy. The V gene is TRBV18, the J gene TRBJ1-1; D is perhaps TRBD1 (5 bases). Sequencing was done on a sample of blood. DNA for the CDR3: TGTGCCAGCTCACCGACAGCGAACACTGAAGCTTTCCTT. This sequence encodes CASSPTANTEAFL.